Sequencing of this TCR beta chain was carried out in a study of spatial heterogeneity in lung cancer. This clonotype was detected a few times. Via MiXCR, TCRdb re-called the 5' RACE reads, giving one row per CDR3 protein. The sample includes about 52,000 distinct CDR3 sequences, roughly 8.1% of them seen just once. Per the germline V gene, CDR1 is MNHNY and CDR2 is SVGAGI (reference sequence). V dropped 5 bases and J dropped 11; count of bases not matched to a gene: 6. There are 14 residues in the CDR3. Time point specified: blood at routine non-recurrence follow-up after resection. Whole RNA was taken from tumor, nontumor lung or frozen PBMC; it was then sequenced unsorted.

V gene TRBV6-6 combines with J gene TRBJ1-6; 10 positions agree with TRBD1. This TCR came from a female donor with early-stage non-small cell lung cancer. The specimen comprised PBMCs, sampled at follow-up. DNA for the CDR3: TGTGCCAGCAGTCCGGGACAGGGGATAGCACCCCTCCACTTT. Protein: CASSPGQGIAPLHF.